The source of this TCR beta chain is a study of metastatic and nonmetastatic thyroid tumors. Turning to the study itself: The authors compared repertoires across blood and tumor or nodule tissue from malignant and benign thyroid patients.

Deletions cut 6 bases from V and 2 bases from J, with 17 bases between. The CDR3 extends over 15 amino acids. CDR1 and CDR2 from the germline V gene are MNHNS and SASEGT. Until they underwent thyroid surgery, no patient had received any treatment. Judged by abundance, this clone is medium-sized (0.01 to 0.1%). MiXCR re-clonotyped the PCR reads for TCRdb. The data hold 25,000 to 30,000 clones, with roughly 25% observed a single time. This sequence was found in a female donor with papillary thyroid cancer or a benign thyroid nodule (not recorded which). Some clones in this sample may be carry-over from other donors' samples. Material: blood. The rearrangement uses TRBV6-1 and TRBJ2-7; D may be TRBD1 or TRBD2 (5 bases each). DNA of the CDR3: TGTGCCAGCAGCCATGACGGGGCTTCTACCTACGAGCAGTACTTC. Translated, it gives CASSHDGASTYEQYF.